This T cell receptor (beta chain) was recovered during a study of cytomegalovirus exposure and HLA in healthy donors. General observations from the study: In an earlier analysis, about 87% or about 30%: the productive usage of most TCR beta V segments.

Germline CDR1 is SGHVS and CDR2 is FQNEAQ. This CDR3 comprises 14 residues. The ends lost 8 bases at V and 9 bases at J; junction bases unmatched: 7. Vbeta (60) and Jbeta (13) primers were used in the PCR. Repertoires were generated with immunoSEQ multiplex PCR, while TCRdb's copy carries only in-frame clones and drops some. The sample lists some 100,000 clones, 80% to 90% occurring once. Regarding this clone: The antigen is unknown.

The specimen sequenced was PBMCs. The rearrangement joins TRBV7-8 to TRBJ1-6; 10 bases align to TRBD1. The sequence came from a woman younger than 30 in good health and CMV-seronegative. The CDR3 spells CASEPGQGFSPLHF. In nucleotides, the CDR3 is TGTGCCAGCGAACCGGGACAGGGGTTTTCACCCCTCCACTTT.